This T cell receptor beta chain was sequenced for a study of T cell responses to AZD1222 COVID-19 vaccine. Method: immunoSEQ multiplex PCR; TCRdb's copy keeps in-frame clones and lacks some. The sample holds over 150,000 clones, approximately 90% seen once. V lost 4 bases to trimming and J lost 4 bases, with 16 bases between them. CDR1 is SNHLY, CDR2 FYNNEI, per germline. CDR3 length equals 15 residues. This chain links TRBV2 with TRBJ1-1; D unresolved. The sample in question was peripheral blood, obtained on day 0 of AZD1222 vaccination. The sequence was collected from an adult in good health. CDR3 loop: CASSGESIVGTEAFF. CDR3 sequence (DNA): TGTGCCAGCAGTGGAGAAAGTATAGTGGGCACTGAAGCTTTCTTT.